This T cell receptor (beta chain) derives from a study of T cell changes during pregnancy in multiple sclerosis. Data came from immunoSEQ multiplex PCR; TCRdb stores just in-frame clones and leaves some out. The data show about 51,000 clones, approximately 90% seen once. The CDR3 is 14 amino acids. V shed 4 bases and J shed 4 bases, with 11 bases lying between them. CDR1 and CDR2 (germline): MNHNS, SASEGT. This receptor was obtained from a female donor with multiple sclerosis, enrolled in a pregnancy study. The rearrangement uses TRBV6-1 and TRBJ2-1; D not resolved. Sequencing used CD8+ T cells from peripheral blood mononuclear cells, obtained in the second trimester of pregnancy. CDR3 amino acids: CASSASVEYNEQFF. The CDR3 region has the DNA TGTGCCAGCAGTGCCTCCGTAGAGTACAATGAGCAGTTCTTC.